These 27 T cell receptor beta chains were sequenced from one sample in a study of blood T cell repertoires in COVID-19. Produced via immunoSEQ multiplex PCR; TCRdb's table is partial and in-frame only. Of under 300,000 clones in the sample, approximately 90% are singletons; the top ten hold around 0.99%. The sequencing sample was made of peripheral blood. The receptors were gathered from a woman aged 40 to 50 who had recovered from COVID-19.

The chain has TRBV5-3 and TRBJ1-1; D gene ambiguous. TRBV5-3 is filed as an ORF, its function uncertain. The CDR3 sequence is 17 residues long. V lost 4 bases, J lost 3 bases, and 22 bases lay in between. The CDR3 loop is CARSRGPGAPKDTEAFF. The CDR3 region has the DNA TGTGCCAGAAGCCGCGGCCCGGGAGCCCCCAAAGACACTGAAGCTTTCTTT.

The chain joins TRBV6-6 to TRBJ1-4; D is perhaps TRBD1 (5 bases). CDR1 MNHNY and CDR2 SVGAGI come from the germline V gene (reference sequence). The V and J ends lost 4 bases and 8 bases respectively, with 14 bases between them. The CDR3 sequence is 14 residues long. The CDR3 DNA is TGTGCCAGCAGTTTTTCCAGGGATGGCGAAAAACTGTTTTTT. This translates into CASSFSRDGEKLFF.

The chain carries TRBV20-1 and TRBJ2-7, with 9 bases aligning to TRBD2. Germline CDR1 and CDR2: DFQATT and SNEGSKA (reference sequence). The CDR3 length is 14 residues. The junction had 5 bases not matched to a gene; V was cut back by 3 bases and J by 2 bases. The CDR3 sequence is CSASVASGAYEQYF. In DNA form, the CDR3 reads TGCAGTGCTAGTGTGGCTAGCGGGGCCTACGAGCAGTACTTC.

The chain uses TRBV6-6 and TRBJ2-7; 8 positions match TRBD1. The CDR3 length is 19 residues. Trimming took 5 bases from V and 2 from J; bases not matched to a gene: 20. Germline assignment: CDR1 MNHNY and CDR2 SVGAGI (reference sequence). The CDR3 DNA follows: TGTGCCAGCAGTCACCGCGGACAGGGACCCCCCGCGGGCGCCTACGAGCAGTACGTC. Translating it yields CASSHRGQGPPAGAYEQYV.

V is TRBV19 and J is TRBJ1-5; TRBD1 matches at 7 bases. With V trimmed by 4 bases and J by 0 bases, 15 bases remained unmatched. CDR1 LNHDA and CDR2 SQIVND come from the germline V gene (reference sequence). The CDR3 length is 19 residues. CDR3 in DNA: TGTGCCAGTAGTACCTCCCAACCTACAGGGGCCTATAGCAATCAGCCCCAGCATTTT. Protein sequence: CASSTSQPTGAYSNQPQHF.

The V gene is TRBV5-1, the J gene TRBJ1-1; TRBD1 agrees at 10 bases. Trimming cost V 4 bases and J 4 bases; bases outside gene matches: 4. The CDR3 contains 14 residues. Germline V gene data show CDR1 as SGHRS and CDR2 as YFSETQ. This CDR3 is CASSRQGAGTEAFF. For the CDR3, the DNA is TGCGCCAGCAGCCGACAGGGGGCGGGCACTGAAGCTTTCTTT.

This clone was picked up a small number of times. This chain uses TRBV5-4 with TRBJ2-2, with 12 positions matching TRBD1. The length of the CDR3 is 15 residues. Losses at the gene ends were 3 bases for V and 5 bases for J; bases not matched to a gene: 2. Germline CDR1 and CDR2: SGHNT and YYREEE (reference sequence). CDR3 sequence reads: CASSSGQGATGELFF. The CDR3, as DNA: TGTGCCAGCAGCTCGGGACAGGGGGCTACCGGGGAGCTGTTTTTT.

The CDR3 is CATSRLAGETQYF. CDR3 coding DNA: TGTGCCACCAGCCGACTAGCCGGGGAGACCCAGTACTTC. The rearrangement links TRBV10-3 to TRBJ2-5, with 7 bases aligning to TRBD2. The junction had 10 bases not matched to a gene; V was cut back by 10 bases and J by 5 bases. The CDR3 totals 13 residues. Per germline, CDR1 ENHRY and CDR2 SYGVKD.

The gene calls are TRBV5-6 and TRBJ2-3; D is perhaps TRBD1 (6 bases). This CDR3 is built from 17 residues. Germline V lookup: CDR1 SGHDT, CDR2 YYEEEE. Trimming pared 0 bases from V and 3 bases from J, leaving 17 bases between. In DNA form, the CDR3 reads TGTGCCAGCAGCTTGGGGGTGTGGTACAGGGCGACAGATACGCAGTATTTT. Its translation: CASSLGVWYRATDTQYF.

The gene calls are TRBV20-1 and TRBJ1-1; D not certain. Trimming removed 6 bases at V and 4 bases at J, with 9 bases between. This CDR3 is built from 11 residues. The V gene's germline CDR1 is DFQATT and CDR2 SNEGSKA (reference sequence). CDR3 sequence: CSARGSTEAFF. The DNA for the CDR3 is TGCAGTGCCCGGGGTTCCACTGAAGCTTTCTTT.

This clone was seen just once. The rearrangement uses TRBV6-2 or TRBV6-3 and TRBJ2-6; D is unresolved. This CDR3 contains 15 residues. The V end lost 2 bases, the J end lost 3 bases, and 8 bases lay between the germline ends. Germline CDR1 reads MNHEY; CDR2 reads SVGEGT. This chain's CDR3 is CASSYGQIGANVLTF. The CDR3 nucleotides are TGTGCCAGCAGTTACGGGCAGATTGGGGCCAACGTCCTGACTTTC.

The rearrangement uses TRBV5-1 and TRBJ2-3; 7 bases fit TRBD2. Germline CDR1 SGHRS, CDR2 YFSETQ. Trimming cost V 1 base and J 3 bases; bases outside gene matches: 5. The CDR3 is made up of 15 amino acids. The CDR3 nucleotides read TGCGCCAGCAGCTTGCCGGGAGGCCCGACAGATACGCAGTATTTT. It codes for CASSLPGGPTDTQYF.

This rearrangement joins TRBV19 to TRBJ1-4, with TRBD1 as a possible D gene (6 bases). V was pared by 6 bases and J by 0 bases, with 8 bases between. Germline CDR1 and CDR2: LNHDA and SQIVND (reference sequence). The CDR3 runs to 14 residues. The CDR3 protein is CASSHRATNEKLFF. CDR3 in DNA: TGTGCCAGTAGCCACAGGGCAACTAATGAAAAACTGTTTTTT.

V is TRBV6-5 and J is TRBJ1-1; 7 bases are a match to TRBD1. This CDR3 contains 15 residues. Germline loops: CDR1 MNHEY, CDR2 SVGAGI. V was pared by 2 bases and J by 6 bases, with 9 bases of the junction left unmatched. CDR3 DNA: TGTGCCAGCAGTTACAGAGGGGGCGGGTTACCTGAAGCTTTCTTT. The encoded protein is CASSYRGGGLPEAFF.

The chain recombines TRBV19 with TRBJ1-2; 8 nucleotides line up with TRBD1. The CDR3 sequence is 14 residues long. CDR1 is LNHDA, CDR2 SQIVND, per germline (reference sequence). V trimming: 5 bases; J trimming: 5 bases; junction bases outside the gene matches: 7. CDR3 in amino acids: CASSVTGARYGYTF. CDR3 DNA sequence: TGTGCCAGTAGTGTGACAGGGGCGCGGTATGGCTACACCTTC.

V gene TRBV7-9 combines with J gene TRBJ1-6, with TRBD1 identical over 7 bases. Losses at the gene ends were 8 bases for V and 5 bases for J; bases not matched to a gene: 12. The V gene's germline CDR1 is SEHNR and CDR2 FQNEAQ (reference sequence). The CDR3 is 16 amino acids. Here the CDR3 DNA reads TGTGCCAGCGGGACTGAGGGGACAGCGAATAATTCACCCCTCCACTTT. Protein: CASGTEGTANNSPLHF.

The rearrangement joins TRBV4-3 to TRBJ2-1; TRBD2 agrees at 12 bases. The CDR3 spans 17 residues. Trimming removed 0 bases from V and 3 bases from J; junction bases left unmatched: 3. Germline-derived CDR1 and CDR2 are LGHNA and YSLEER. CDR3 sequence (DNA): TGCGCCAGCAGCCAAGACGAGACTAGCGGGAGCTACAATGAGCAGTTCTTC. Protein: CASSQDETSGSYNEQFF.

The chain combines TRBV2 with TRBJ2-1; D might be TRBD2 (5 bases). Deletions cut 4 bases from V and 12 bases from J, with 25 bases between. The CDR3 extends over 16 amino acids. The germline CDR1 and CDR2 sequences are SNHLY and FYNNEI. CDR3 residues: CASSAPSPRVLLGQFF. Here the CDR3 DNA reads TGTGCCAGCAGTGCTCCTAGCCCCCGGGTTCTCCTTGGGCAGTTCTTC.

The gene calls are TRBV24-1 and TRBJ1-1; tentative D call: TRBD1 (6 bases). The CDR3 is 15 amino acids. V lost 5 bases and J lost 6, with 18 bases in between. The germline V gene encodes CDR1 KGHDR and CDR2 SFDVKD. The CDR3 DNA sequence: TGTGCCACCAGTGTCGAGGACAGACCCGGGGCTGAAGCTTTCTTT. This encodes CATSVEDRPGAEAFF.

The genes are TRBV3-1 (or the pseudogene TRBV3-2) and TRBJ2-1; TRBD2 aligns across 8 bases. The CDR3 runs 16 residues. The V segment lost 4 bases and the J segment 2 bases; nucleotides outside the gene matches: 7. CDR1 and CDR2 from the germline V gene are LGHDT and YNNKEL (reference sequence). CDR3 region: CASSPLAEGAYNEQFF. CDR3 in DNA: TGTGCCAGCAGCCCACTAGCGGAAGGGGCCTACAATGAGCAGTTCTTC.

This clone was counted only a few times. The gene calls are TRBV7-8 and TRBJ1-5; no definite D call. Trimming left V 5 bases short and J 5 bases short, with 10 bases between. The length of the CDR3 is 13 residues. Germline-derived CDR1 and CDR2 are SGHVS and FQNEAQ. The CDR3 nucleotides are TGTGCCAGCAGCGGCCCGAATGATCAGCCCCAGCATTTT. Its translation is CASSGPNDQPQHF.

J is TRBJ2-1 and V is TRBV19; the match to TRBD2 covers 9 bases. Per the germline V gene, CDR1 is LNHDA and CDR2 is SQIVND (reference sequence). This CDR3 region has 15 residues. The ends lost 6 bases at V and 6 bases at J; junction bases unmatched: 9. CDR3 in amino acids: CASRGGSGRSNEQFF. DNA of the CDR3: TGTGCCAGTAGGGGTGGTAGCGGGAGAAGCAATGAGCAGTTCTTC.

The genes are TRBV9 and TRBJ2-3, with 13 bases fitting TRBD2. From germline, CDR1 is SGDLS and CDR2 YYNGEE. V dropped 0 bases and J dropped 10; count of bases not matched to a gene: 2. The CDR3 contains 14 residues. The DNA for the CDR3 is TGTGCCAGCAGCGTAGCTACTAGCGGGAGGGCGCAGTATTTT. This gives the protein CASSVATSGRAQYF.

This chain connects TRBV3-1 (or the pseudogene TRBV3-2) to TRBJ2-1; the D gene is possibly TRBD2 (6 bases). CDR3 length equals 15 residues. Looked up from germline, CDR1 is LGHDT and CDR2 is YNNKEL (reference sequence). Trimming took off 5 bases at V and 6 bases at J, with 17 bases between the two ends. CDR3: CASSSPGDGVNEQFF. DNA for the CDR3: TGTGCCAGCAGCTCACCGGGGGACGGGGTCAATGAGCAGTTCTTC.

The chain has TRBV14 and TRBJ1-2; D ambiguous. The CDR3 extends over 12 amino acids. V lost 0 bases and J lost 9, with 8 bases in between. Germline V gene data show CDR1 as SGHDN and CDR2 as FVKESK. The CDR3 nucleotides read TGTGCCAGCAGCCAAGAGAGGGTGCGCTACACCTTC. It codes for CASSQERVRYTF.

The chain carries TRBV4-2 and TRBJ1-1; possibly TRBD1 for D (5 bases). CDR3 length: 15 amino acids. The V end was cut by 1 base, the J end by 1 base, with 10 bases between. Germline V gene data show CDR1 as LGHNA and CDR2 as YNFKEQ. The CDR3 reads CASSQAGSSNTEAFF. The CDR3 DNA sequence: TGTGCCAGCAGCCAAGCAGGGTCCTCGAACACTGAAGCTTTCTTT.

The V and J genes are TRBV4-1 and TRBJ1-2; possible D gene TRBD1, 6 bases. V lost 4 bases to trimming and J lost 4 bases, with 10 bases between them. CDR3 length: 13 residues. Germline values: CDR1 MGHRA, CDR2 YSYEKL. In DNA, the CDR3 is TGCGCCAGCAGCCCCGCAGGGGTCTATGGCTACACCTTC. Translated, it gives CASSPAGVYGYTF.